The 17 T cell receptor beta chains in this list originate from one sample, sequenced in a study of beta chain features in type 1 diabetes. Study-wide results and caveats: Type 1 diabetes patients had moderately but significantly shorter TCRB CDR3s in all four CD4+ subsets.

cDNA synthesis used the whole RNA isolate, giving expressed TCRB sequences. Generated by immunoSEQ multiplex PCR, the TCRdb table keeps only in-frame clones and is missing some. The table has about 170,000 clones, approximately 7.9% seen once; the top ten hold 0.5%. Their antigen targets remain unknown. The sample consisted of central memory CD4+ T cells from blood. The receptors were sampled from a man between 18 and 29 years old with type 1 diabetes.

This clone was observed many times. J is TRBJ1-1 and V is TRBV18, with a possible D match to TRBD1 (5 bases). The length of the CDR3 is 13 residues. Germline V lookup: CDR1 KGHSH, CDR2 LQKENI. V lost 5 bases and J 3 bases, leaving 10 bases between the germline ends. The CDR3 region has the DNA TGTGCCAGCTCATTAGCAGGGTACACTGAAGCTTTCTTT. Its translation is CASSLAGYTEAFF.

The chain employs TRBV7-2 and TRBJ2-7; the match to TRBD1 covers 8 bases. The germline CDR1 and CDR2 sequences are SGHTA and FQGNSA. The length of the CDR3 is 14 residues. The V gene end was trimmed by 2 bases and the J gene end by 4 bases; junction bases not matched to a gene: 4. Here the CDR3 DNA reads TGTGCCAGCAGCTTATACAGGGGGGAATACGAGCAGTACTTC. Protein sequence: CASSLYRGEYEQYF.

This clone has just a few counts. The genes are TRBV30 and TRBJ2-4; 12 positions agree with TRBD1. V was clipped by 7 bases and J by 1 base; unmatched bases: 8. The CDR3 sequence is 16 residues long. CDR1 and CDR2 from the germline V gene are GTSNPN and SVGIG (reference sequence). DNA of the CDR3: TGTGCCTCGGGACAGGGGGCGCCGAGGGCCAAAAACATTCAGTACTTC. The encoded protein is CASGQGAPRAKNIQYF.

This clone has only a few counts. CDR3 residues: CAWSVIRGATDTQYF. Written as DNA, the CDR3 is TGTGCCTGGAGTGTAATCCGGGGGGCCACAGATACGCAGTATTTT. The V call is TRBV30, the J call TRBJ2-3; D might be TRBD2 (7 bases). With 0 bases removed from V and 2 bases from J, the gap between germline ends came to 12 bases. Germline assignment: CDR1 GTSNPN and CDR2 SVGIG (reference sequence). This CDR3 has 15 amino acids. The full variable domain, rest sourced from reference TRBV30 and TRBJ2-3, is SQTIHQWPATLVQPVGSPLSLECTVEGTSNPNLYWYRQAAGRGLQLLFYSVGIGQISSEVPQNLSASRPQDRQFILSSKKLLLSDSGFYLCAWSVIRGATDTQYFGPGTRLTVL.

This clone was seen more than once but under ten times. The chain joins TRBV5-1 to TRBJ2-2, with 8 bases fitting TRBD1. With 4 bases clipped from V and 4 bases from J, the junction kept 9 bases outside the gene matches. The V gene's germline CDR1 is SGHRS and CDR2 YFSETQ. CDR3 length: 16 amino acids. The CDR3 nucleotides read TGCGCCAGCAGCCCTCAGACAGGGGAAAGCACCGGGGAGCTGTTTTTT. The encoded protein is CASSPQTGESTGELFF.

The V gene is TRBV19, the J gene TRBJ1-2; 8 bases line up with TRBD1. Germline V gene sequence: CDR1 LNHDA, CDR2 SQIVND (reference sequence). This CDR3 is built from 15 residues. The V gene end was trimmed by 6 bases and the J gene end by 4 bases; junction bases not matched to a gene: 10. The CDR3 DNA reads TGTGCCAGTAGCCTCGGACAGGGCGGGAGCTATGGCTACACCTTC. Encoded protein: CASSLGQGGSYGYTF.

The chain combines TRBV15 with TRBJ1-2; D uncertain. CDR1 and CDR2 (germline): LNHNV, YYDKDF (reference sequence). CDR3 length equals 13 residues. V was pared by 5 bases and J by 3 bases, with 10 bases between. The CDR3 here is CATSAGLDYGYTF. CDR3 bases: TGTGCCACCAGCGCGGGGTTGGACTATGGCTACACCTTC.

V is TRBV2 and J is TRBJ1-2; D perhaps matches TRBD1 (6 bases). Trimming stripped 6 bases from V and 8 bases from J, with 13 bases between. The CDR3 has 12 residues. Germline CDR1 SNHLY, CDR2 FYNNEI. CDR3 in DNA: TGTGCCAGCAGGGGGGCTAAAAGAGGCTACACCTTC. Encoded protein: CASRGAKRGYTF.

The gene calls are TRBV5-4 and TRBJ2-1; D is perhaps TRBD1 (5 bases). CDR1 is SGHNT and CDR2 is YYREEE in the germline V gene (reference sequence). CDR3 size: 13 residues. V was clipped by 1 base and J by 11 bases, with 13 bases between them. For the CDR3, the DNA is TGTGCCAGCAGCTTGAATGACAGAGACCAGCAGTTCTTC. Encoded protein: CASSLNDRDQQFF.

This clone was counted only a few times. The chain uses TRBV7-9 and TRBJ1-6; D gene uncertain. Germline V CDR1 and CDR2: SEHNR, FQNEAQ (reference sequence). This CDR3 comprises 12 residues. V lost 8 bases to trimming and J lost 7 bases, with 9 bases between them. The CDR3 is CASSGWNSPLHF. The CDR3 DNA follows: TGTGCCAGCTCCGGGTGGAATTCACCCCTCCACTTT.

This clone was detected a few times. Here the CDR3 DNA reads TGTGCCAGCAGTTTCGTGGCAGGGGGACAGCCCCAGCATTTT. Its translation: CASSFVAGGQPQHF. The chain uses TRBV28 and TRBJ1-5; the match to TRBD1 covers 7 bases. This CDR3 contains 14 residues. From germline, CDR1 is MDHEN and CDR2 SYDVKM. The junction had 6 bases not matched to a gene; V was cut back by 3 bases and J by 7 bases.

V and J are TRBV30 and TRBJ1-1, with 8 bases that match TRBD1. This CDR3 has 16 residues. J lost 0 bases, V lost 3 bases, and 9 bases had no gene match. Germline CDR1 and CDR2: GTSNPN and SVGIG (reference sequence). The CDR3 is CAWRRDRGLMNTEAFF. The DNA for the CDR3 is TGTGCCTGGAGAAGAGACAGGGGTCTCATGAACACTGAAGCTTTCTTT.

This clone was seen a few times. V is TRBV5-1 and J is TRBJ1-4; a weak D match, TRBD1 (6 bases). The CDR3 covers 15 residues. The germline V gene encodes CDR1 SGHRS and CDR2 YFSETQ. The V end lost 3 bases, the J end lost 5 bases, and 14 bases lay between the germline ends. The CDR3 here is CASSSGGGGNEKLFF. In DNA, the CDR3 is TGCGCCAGCAGCTCGGGGGGCGGAGGAAATGAAAAACTGTTTTTT.

The table lists this clone with many counts. This chain links TRBV29-1 with TRBJ2-4; 8 nucleotides align to TRBD1. J was trimmed by 10 bases and V by 7 bases; bases with no gene match: 9. Germline CDR1 and CDR2: SQVTM and ANQGSEA. This CDR3 region has 12 residues. This CDR3 is CSAGRTGRIQYF. CDR3 bases: TGCAGCGCGGGAAGGACAGGGAGAATTCAGTACTTC.

This clone appeared many times. The chain links TRBV28 to TRBJ2-5; 8 nucleotides line up with TRBD1. CDR1 is MDHEN, CDR2 SYDVKM, per germline. There are 16 residues in the CDR3. V shed 7 bases, J shed 4 bases, and the junction held 14 bases outside the gene matches. CDR3 nucleotide sequence: TGTGCCAGCACGGAGACAGGGGTTGGTAAGGGAGAGACCCAGTACTTC. This gives the protein CASTETGVGKGETQYF. The whole variable domain, remainder taken from reference TRBV28 and TRBJ2-5, is DVKVTQSSRYLVKRTGEKVFLECVQDMDHENMFWYRQDPGLGLRLIYFSYDVKMKEKGDIPEGYSVSREKKERFSLILESASTNQTSMYLCASTETGVGKGETQYFGPGTRLLVL.

This clone was counted a few times. The V and J genes are TRBV5-6 and TRBJ2-5; 8 bases align to TRBD2. This CDR3 contains 14 residues. Germline V CDR1 and CDR2: SGHDT, YYEEEE. V shed 1 base and J 7 bases; nucleotides not matched to a gene: 6. The CDR3 nucleotides read TGTGCCAGCAGCTTGTCGGGGGGGTTGGGGACCCAGTACTTC. It specifies CASSLSGGLGTQYF.

This clone was seen at least ten times. This chain joins TRBV7-9 and TRBJ2-3; D unresolved. V was shortened by 1 base and J by 0 bases, with 5 bases between the two germline ends. The CDR3 consists of 14 residues. CDR1 and CDR2 from the germline V gene are SEHNR and FQNEAQ (reference sequence). CDR3 coding DNA: TGTGCCAGCAGCTTAGGTGCGAGCACAGATACGCAGTATTTT. Translated: CASSLGASTDTQYF.